The source of this T cell receptor (beta chain) is a study of T cells in localized non-small cell lung cancer. Regarding the study as a whole: When the top 100 tumor clones were examined, a median about 60 of them also appeared in the adjacent lung, which was paired and uninvolved.

About this clone itself: Antigen: not known.

With 6 bases removed from V and 0 bases from J, the gap between germline ends came to 12 bases. Germline V gene data show CDR1 as MNHEY and CDR2 as SVGAGI. The CDR3 covers 15 residues. Clones were sequenced by immunoSEQ multiplex PCR, and TCRdb holds only the in-frame ones, with some missing. The sample has roughly 35,000 clones; roughly 93% are singletons. The rearrangement links TRBV6-5 to TRBJ1-5; D is uncertain. This receptor was taken from a female donor at least 60 years old with stage I lung adenocarcinoma. Sequences were derived from peripheral blood, sampled before any cancer treatment. In DNA, the CDR3 is TGTGCCAGCAGCCGCTCCTACGATAGCAATCAGCCCCAGCATTTT. It specifies CASSRSYDSNQPQHF.